This T cell receptor beta chain was identified in a study of beta chain features in type 1 diabetes. On the study more broadly: Cell yields, gender and age were similar in healthy donors and patients.

The investigators reverse transcribed all of the isolated RNA, so they sequenced expressed TCRB transcripts. Repertoires were generated with immunoSEQ multiplex PCR, while TCRdb's copy carries only in-frame clones and drops some. This table holds tens of thousands of clones, roughly 30% found once. This CDR3 contains 15 residues. V lost 0 bases and J lost 7, with 15 bases in between. Germline CDR1 is LGHNA and CDR2 is YSLEER. Sequences were obtained from stem cell memory CD4+ T cells from blood. The TCR comes from a woman younger than 35 in good health. The chain has TRBV4-3 and TRBJ1-2, with D unclear. CDR3: CASSQDRLADSGYTF. DNA for the CDR3: TGCGCCAGCAGCCAAGACCGATTAGCGGATTCTGGCTACACCTTC.